The next 18 T cell receptor beta chains were all read from a single sample in a study of T cells in localized non-small cell lung cancer. TCRdb's copy holds only in-frame clones and misses some; the assay was immunoSEQ multiplex PCR. The repertoire holds fewer than 25,000 clones, with over 80% as singletons. Material: peripheral blood, obtained before any cancer treatment. The receptors here all came from a woman aged 35-70 years with stage I lung adenocarcinoma.

The chain combines TRBV15 with TRBJ2-1; D is perhaps TRBD2 (6 bases). Germline CDR1 is LNHNV and CDR2 is YYDKDF (reference sequence). The CDR3 spans 15 residues. Trimming pared 3 bases from V and 0 bases from J, leaving 9 bases between. CDR3 nucleotide sequence: TGTGCCACCAGCAGGACCGGGAGCTCCTACAATGAGCAGTTCTTC. Encoded protein: CATSRTGSSYNEQFF.

This chain uses TRBV7-2 with TRBJ2-1; no firm D call. In germline, CDR1 is SGHTA, CDR2 FQGNSA. This CDR3 spans 15 amino acids. V dropped 4 bases and J dropped 0 bases, with 10 bases sitting between them. In DNA form, the CDR3 reads TGTGCCAGCAGCTCGTGGGGTAGCTCCTACAATGAGCAGTTCTTC. Its translation: CASSSWGSSYNEQFF.

CDR3 nucleotide sequence: TGTGCCAGCAGTTTGGAGGGGTACAATTCACCCCTCCACTTT. This sequence encodes CASSLEGYNSPLHF. The chain is built from TRBV6-5 and TRBJ1-6; D is perhaps TRBD1 (5 bases). Trimming removed 4 bases at V and 7 bases at J, with 11 bases between. Germline V lookup: CDR1 MNHEY, CDR2 SVGAGI. The length of the CDR3 is 14 residues.

The chain couples TRBV19 to TRBJ2-7; the match to TRBD2 covers 8 bases. Germline values: CDR1 LNHDA, CDR2 SQIVND (reference sequence). Trimming removed 5 bases from V and 3 bases from J; junction bases left unmatched: 12. CDR3 size: 16 residues. In DNA form, the CDR3 reads TGTGCCAGTAGTCCCCCCGGGGTAGCGGGATTCTACGAGCAGTACTTC. Amino acids: CASSPPGVAGFYEQYF.

V and J are TRBV28 and TRBJ1-5, with 8 bases that match TRBD1. Losses at the gene ends were 4 bases for V and 5 bases for J; bases not matched to a gene: 7. The CDR3 has 15 residues. In germline, CDR1 is MDHEN, CDR2 SYDVKM. DNA for the CDR3: TGTGCCAGCAGTTCAAGTACAGGGGGATATCAGCCCCAGCATTTT. It yields the protein CASSSSTGGYQPQHF.

The chain carries TRBV28 and TRBJ1-2, with D possibly matching TRBD1 (6 bases). Germline V gene sequence: CDR1 MDHEN, CDR2 SYDVKM. The CDR3 sequence is 14 residues long. V lost 3 bases, J lost 8 bases, and 16 bases lay in between. The CDR3 is CASSFQQGTVGYTF. The CDR3 coding sequence is TGTGCCAGCAGTTTTCAACAGGGAACGGTCGGCTACACCTTC.

The V and J genes are TRBV7-2 and TRBJ2-5; D unclear. V lost 4 bases and J 5 bases, leaving 17 bases between the germline ends. This CDR3 is built from 15 residues. CDR1 is SGHTA, CDR2 FQGNSA, per germline. CDR3 residues: CASSSFPRGAETQYF. CDR3 nucleotides: TGTGCCAGCAGCTCCTTCCCCAGAGGAGCGGAGACCCAGTACTTC.

The gene calls are TRBV19 and TRBJ1-3, with no clear D. CDR1 is LNHDA, CDR2 SQIVND, per germline (reference sequence). This CDR3 contains 12 residues. V was pared by 1 base and J by 5 bases, with 3 bases between. This CDR3 reads CASSIVRNTIYF. Written as DNA, the CDR3 is TGTGCCAGTAGTATAGTACGAAACACCATATATTTT.

V is TRBV11-3 and J is TRBJ2-5; D may be TRBD2 (5 bases). The V end lost 3 bases, the J end lost 7 bases, and 12 bases lay between the germline ends. This CDR3 is built from 13 residues. Germline V gene sequence: CDR1 SGHNT, CDR2 YENEEA. This chain's CDR3 is CASSFDGIGTQYF. The CDR3 DNA reads TGTGCCAGCAGCTTCGACGGGATAGGGACCCAGTACTTC.

This chain links TRBV19 with TRBJ1-5; TRBD1 is a possible D gene (6 bases). This CDR3 is 14 amino acids long. The V end lost 6 bases, the J end lost 5 bases, and 14 bases lay between the germline ends. Germline V gene data show CDR1 as LNHDA and CDR2 as SQIVND (reference sequence). The CDR3 loop is CASRAQGSYQPQHF. The CDR3 coding sequence is TGTGCCAGTAGGGCACAGGGATCCTATCAGCCCCAGCATTTT.

This chain connects TRBV6-4 to TRBJ1-1; D gene ambiguous. Germline V lookup: CDR1 MRHNA, CDR2 SNTAGT. The length of the CDR3 is 15 residues. Trimming took off 6 bases at V and 2 bases at J, with 16 bases between the two ends. CDR3 nucleotides: TGTGCCAGCAGCGACGGCGGAGGCGTCAACACTGAAGCTTTCTTT. It specifies CASSDGGGVNTEAFF.

The genes are TRBV6-4 and TRBJ2-7; 9 bases line up with TRBD2. This CDR3 is 14 amino acids long. The ends lost 6 bases at V and 0 bases at J; junction bases unmatched: 3. Germline-derived CDR1 and CDR2 are MRHNA and SNTAGT. The CDR3 loop is CASSRLADSYEQYF. The CDR3 coding sequence is TGTGCCAGCAGCCGACTAGCGGACTCCTACGAGCAGTACTTC.

The chain links TRBV5-1 to TRBJ2-7; D is undetermined. The CDR3 spans 15 residues. The V end lost 0 bases, the J end lost 1 base, and 11 bases lay between the germline ends. Germline CDR1 SGHRS, CDR2 YFSETQ. The chain's CDR3 is CASSLEMGLSYEQYF. The CDR3 nucleotides are TGCGCCAGCAGCTTGGAGATGGGGTTGTCCTACGAGCAGTACTTC.

The chain combines TRBV6-4 with TRBJ2-7; 8 positions agree with TRBD1. V dropped 0 bases and J dropped 4; count of bases not matched to a gene: 8. The CDR3 runs to 16 residues. The germline V gene has CDR1 MRHNA and CDR2 SNTAGT. The CDR3: CASSDSVGQGGYEQYF. DNA of the CDR3: TGTGCCAGCAGTGACTCGGTTGGACAGGGAGGTTACGAGCAGTACTTC.

V and J are TRBV28 and TRBJ1-1, with D maybe TRBD1 (6 bases). This CDR3 contains 15 residues. CDR1 is MDHEN and CDR2 is SYDVKM in the germline V gene. V lost 5 bases, J lost 4 bases, and 17 bases lay in between. This CDR3 is CASSLGRGRGTEAFF. For the CDR3, the DNA is TGTGCCAGCAGTCTGGGCAGGGGTAGAGGCACTGAAGCTTTCTTT.

The chain combines TRBV28 with TRBJ2-2, with 9 bases lining up with TRBD1. The ends lost 6 bases at V and 2 bases at J; junction bases unmatched: 4. The CDR3 sequence is 15 residues long. Germline V gives CDR1 MDHEN, CDR2 SYDVKM. CDR3 sequence reads: CASRGQGRNTGELFF. The CDR3 bases are TGTGCCAGCAGAGGACAGGGGCGAAACACCGGGGAGCTGTTTTTT.

The CDR3 DNA sequence: TGTGCCAGCAGCCGCTCCTTCACAGATACGCAGTATTTT. Translated, it gives CASSRSFTDTQYF. The V call is TRBV7-2, the J call TRBJ2-3; no clear D gene. The CDR3 contains 13 residues. Germline CDR1 reads SGHTA; CDR2 reads FQGNSA. Trimming removed 5 bases from V and 2 bases from J, with 8 bases in between.

The chain couples TRBV19 to TRBJ1-1; possibly TRBD1 for D (5 bases). Trimming pared 3 bases from V and 5 bases from J, leaving 10 bases between. This CDR3 spans 13 amino acids. Germline CDR1 reads LNHDA; CDR2 reads SQIVND (reference sequence). CDR3 sequence: CASSMTQGTEAFF. The CDR3 nucleotides read TGTGCCAGTAGTATGACGCAGGGAACTGAAGCTTTCTTT.